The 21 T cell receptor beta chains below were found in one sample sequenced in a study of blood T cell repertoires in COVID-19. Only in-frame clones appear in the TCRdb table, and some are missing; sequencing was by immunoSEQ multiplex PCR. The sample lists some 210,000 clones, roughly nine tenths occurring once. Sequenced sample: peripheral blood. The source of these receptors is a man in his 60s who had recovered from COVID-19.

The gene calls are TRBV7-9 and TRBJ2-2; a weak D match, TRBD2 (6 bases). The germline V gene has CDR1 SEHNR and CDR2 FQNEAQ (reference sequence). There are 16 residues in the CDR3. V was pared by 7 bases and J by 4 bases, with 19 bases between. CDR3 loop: CASKGRRESGTGELFF. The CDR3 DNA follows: TGTGCCAGCAAGGGACGGCGGGAATCGGGCACCGGGGAGCTGTTTTTT.

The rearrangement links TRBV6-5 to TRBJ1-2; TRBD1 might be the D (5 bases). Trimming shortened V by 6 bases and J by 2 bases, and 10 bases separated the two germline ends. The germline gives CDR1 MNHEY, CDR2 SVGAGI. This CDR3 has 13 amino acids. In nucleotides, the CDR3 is TGTGCCAGCAGCTTTGACAGAAACTATGGCTACACCTTC. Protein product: CASSFDRNYGYTF.

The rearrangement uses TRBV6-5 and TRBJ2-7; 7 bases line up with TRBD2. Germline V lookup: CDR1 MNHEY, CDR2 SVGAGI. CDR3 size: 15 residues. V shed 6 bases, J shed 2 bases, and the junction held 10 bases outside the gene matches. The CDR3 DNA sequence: TGTGCCAGCAGCCCACTCGGGGAGGGGACCTACGAGCAGTACTTC. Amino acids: CASSPLGEGTYEQYF.

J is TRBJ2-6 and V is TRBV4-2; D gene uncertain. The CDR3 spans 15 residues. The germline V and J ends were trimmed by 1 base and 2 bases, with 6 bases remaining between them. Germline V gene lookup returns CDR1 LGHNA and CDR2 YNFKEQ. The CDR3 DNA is TGTGCCAGCAGCCAAGGTCTAGCTGGGGCCAACGTCCTGACTTTC. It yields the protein CASSQGLAGANVLTF.

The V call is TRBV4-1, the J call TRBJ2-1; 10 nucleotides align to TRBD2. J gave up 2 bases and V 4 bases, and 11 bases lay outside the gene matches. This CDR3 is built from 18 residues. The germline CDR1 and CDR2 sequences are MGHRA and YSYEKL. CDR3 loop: CASSPPGAGGYTYNEQFF. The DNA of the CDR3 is TGCGCCAGCAGCCCCCCCGGAGCGGGGGGGTACACCTACAATGAGCAGTTCTTC.

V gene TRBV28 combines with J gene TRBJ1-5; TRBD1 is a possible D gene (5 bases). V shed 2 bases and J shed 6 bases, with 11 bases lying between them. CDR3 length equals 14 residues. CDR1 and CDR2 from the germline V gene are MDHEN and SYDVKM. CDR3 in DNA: TGTGCCAGCAGTTTACAGGGTAAGGTTCAGCCCCAGCATTTT. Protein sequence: CASSLQGKVQPQHF.

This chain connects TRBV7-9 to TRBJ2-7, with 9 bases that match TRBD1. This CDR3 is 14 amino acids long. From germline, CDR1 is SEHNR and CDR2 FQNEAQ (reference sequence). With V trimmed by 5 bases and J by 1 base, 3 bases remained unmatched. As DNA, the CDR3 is TGTGCCAGCAGCCGGGACAGGGATTCCTACGAGCAGTACTTC. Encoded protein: CASSRDRDSYEQYF.

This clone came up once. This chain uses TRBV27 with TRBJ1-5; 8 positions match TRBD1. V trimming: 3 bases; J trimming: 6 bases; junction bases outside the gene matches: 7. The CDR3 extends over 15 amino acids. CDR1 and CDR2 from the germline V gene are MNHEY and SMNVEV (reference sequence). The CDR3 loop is CASSFQGASGQPQHF. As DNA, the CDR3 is TGTGCCAGCAGTTTCCAGGGGGCATCAGGTCAGCCCCAGCATTTT.

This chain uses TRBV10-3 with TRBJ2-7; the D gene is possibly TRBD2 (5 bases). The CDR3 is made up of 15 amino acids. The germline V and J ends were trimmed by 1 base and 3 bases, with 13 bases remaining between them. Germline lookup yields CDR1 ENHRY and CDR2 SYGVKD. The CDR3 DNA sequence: TGTGCCATCAGTGAGTATGGTGGGAGTAGCTACGAGCAGTACTTC. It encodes CAISEYGGSSYEQYF.

The CDR3 region is CASSWLYEQYF. The DNA for the CDR3 is TGTGCCAGCAGTTGGCTTTACGAGCAGTACTTC. V and J are TRBV6-5 and TRBJ2-7; D unresolved. The germline gives CDR1 MNHEY, CDR2 SVGAGI. This CDR3 comprises 11 residues. V lost 4 bases, J lost 4 bases, and 5 bases lay in between.

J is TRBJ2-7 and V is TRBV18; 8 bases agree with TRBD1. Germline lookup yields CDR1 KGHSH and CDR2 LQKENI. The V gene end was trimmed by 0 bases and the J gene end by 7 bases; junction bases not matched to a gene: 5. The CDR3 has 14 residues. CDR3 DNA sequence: TGTGCCAGCTCACCACCGACAGGGGTCGGGGAGCAGTACTTC. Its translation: CASSPPTGVGEQYF.

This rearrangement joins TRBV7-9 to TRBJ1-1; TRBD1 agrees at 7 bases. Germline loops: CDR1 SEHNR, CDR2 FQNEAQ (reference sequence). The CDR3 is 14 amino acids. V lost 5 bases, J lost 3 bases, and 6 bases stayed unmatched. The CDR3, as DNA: TGTGCCAGCAGCCACAGTACAGGGGACACTGAAGCTTTCTTT. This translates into CASSHSTGDTEAFF.

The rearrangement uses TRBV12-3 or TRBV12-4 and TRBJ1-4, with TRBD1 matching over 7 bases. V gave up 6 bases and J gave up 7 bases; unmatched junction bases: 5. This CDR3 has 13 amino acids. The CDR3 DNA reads TGTGCCAGCAGCCGACAGGGAAGTGAAAAACTGTTTTTT. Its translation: CASSRQGSEKLFF.

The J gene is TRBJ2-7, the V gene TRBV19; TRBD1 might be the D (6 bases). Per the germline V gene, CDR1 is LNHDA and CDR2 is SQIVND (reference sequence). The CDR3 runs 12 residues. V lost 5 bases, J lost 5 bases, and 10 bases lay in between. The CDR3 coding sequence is TGTGCCAGTAGTGACAGGATCCACGAGCAGTACTTC. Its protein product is CASSDRIHEQYF.

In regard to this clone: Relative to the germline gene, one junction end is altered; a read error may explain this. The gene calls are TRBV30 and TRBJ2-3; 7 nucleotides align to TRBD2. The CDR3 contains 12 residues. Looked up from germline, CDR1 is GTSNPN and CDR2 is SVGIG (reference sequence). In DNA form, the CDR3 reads TGTGCCTGGAGTTCCCCCGGGACTACCTCCCTTTTT. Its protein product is CAWSSPGTTSLF.

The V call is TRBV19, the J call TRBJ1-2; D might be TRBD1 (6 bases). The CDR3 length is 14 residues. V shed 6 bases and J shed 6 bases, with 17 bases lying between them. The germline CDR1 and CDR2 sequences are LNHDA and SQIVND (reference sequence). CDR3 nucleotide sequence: TGTGCCAGTAGCGCCGCAAATACAGGGAATGGCTACACCTTC. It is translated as CASSAANTGNGYTF.

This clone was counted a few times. This CDR3 is CASSYTGYNSPLHF. CDR3 coding DNA: TGTGCCAGCAGTTACACAGGGTATAATTCACCCCTCCACTTT. The chain couples TRBV6-6 to TRBJ1-6; D possibly corresponds to TRBD1 (6 bases). The CDR3 is 14 amino acids. V lost 2 bases and J lost 4, with 6 bases in between. CDR1 and CDR2 from the germline V gene are MNHNY and SVGAGI (reference sequence).

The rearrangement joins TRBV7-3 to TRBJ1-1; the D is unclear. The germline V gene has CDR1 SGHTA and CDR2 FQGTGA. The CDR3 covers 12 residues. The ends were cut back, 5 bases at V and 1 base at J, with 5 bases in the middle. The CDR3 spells CASSTGNTEAFF. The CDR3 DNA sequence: TGTGCCAGCAGCACCGGGAACACTGAAGCTTTCTTT.

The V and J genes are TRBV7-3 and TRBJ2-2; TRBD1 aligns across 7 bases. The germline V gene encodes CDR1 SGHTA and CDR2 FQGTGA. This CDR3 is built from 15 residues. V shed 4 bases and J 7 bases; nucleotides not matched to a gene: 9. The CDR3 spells CASSSNRGLGGELFF. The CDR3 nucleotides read TGTGCCAGCAGCTCCAACAGGGGATTGGGCGGGGAGCTGTTTTTT.

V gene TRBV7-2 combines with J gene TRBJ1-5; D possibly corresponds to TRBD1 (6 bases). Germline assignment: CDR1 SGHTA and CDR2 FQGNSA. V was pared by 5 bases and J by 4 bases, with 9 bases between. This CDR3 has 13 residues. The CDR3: CASSVRGNQPQHF. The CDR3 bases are TGTGCCAGCAGCGTGAGGGGGAATCAGCCCCAGCATTTT.

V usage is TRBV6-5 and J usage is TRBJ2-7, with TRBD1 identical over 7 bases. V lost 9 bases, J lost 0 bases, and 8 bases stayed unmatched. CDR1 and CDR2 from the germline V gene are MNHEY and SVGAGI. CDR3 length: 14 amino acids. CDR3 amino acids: CARPSGTVSYEQYF. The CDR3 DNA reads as TGTGCCAGACCCTCCGGGACAGTCTCCTACGAGCAGTACTTC.